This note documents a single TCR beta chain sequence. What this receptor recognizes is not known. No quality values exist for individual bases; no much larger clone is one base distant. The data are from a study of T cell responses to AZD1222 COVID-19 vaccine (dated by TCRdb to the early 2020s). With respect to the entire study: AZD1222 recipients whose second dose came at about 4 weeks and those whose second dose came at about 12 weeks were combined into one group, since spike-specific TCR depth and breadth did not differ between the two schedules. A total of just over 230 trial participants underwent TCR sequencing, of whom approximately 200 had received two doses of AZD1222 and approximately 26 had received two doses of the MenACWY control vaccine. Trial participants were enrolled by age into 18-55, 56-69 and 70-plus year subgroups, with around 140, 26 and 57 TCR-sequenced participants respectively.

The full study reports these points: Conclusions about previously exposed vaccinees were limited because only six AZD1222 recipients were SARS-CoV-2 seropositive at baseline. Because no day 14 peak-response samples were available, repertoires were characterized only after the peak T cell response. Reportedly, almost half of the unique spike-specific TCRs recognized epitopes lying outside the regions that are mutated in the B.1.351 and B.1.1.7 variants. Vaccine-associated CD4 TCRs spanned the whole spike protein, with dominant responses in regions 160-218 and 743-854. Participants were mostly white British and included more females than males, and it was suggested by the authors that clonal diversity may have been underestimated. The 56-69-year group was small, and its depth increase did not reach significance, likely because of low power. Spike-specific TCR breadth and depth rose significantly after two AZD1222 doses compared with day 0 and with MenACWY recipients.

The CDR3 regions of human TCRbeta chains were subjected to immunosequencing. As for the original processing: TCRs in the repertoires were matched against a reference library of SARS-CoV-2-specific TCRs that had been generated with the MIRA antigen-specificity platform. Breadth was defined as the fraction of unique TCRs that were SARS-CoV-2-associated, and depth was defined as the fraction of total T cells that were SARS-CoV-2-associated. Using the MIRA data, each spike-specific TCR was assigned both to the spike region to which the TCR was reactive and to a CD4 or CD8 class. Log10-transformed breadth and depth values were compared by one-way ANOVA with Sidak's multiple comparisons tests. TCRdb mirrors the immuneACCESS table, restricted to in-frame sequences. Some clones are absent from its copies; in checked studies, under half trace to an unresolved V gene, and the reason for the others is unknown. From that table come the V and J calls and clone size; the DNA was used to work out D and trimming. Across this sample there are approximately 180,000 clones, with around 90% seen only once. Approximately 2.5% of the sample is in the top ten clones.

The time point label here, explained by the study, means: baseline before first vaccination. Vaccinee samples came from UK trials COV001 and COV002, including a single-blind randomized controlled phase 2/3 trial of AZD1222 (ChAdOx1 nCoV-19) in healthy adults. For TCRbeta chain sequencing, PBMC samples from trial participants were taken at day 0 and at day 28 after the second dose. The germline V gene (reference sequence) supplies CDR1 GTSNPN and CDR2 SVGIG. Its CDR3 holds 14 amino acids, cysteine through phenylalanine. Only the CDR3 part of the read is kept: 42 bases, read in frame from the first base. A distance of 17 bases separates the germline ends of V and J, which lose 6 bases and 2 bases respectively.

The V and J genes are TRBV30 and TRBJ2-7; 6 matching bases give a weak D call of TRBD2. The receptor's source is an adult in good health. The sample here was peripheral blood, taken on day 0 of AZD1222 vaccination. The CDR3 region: CACATGTAAYEQYF. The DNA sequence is TGTGCCTGCGCAACCGGGACTGCCGCCTACGAGCAGTACTTC.